This T cell receptor (beta chain) is drawn from a study of identical twins. Overall study results and limits: Sequences that were out-of-frame, alpha and twin-shared displayed an excess of low generation probability.

Trimming stripped 2 bases from V and 0 bases from J, with 11 bases between. The germline CDR1 and CDR2 sequences are DFQATT and SNEGSKA (reference sequence). The CDR3 sequence is 16 residues long. This clonotype was detected a few times. Its target is not known. With template switching, a universal primer site was added, and the cDNA carried unique molecular identifiers. TCRdb re-derived calls from the 5' RACE reads in MiXCR, one entry per CDR3 protein. The sample records hundreds of thousands of distinct CDR3 sequences, approximately 8.3% being singletons. This same sample was also part of a study on yellow fever vaccine responses in identical twins.

The TCR comes from a woman between 18 and 30 years old in good health. This chain uses TRBV20-1 with TRBJ2-6; D not certain. Sequencing used memory (CD45RO+) T cells sorted from blood. In DNA, the CDR3 is TGCAGTGCTAGAACTCCGGGCGGCTCTGGGGCCAACGTCCTGACTTTC. It specifies CSARTPGGSGANVLTF.